This TCR beta chain is drawn from a study of Graves' ophthalmopathy and Graves' hyperthyroidism. Study results and limitations: Forecasting of ophthalmopathy progression by the model achieved almost 71% sensitivity and around 72% specificity. Blood also carried most expanded thyroid clonotypes exceeding 0.001 frequency.

For this clonotype: Its antigen is unknown. A much larger clone differs from this one at a single base, so this may be a read error. Lacking the conserved final phenylalanine or tryptophan, this CDR3 likely reflects a read error.

Presentation of ophthalmopathy in the donors involved moderate-to-severe activity, CAS ≥3, NOSPECS ≥4 and a duration under 3 months. Other autoimmune disease, uncontrolled infection, pregnancy and lactation led to exclusion. V lost 4 bases to trimming and J lost 5 bases, with 15 bases between them. The CDR3 length is 14 residues. Germline CDR1 LGHNA, CDR2 YNFKEQ. RNA transcripts served as template for amplifying TCR beta CDR3 sequences. The first-round RT-PCR employed HTBI primers together with the Qiagen OneStep RT-PCR kit. A multiplex PCR was then performed as the second round. TCRdb re-called the multiplex PCR reads with MiXCR, one entry per CDR3 protein. This table holds about 660,000 distinct CDR3 sequences, roughly 39% found once.

The sequencing sample was made of peripheral blood. The chain recombines TRBV4-2 with TRBJ2-7, with D possibly TRBD1 on 6 matching bases. The clonotype originates from an adult man with Graves' ophthalmopathy. In DNA, the CDR3 is TGTGCCAGCAGCCGCGAGAACAGGGCGAACGAGCAGTACTGC. Residues: CASSRENRANEQYC.